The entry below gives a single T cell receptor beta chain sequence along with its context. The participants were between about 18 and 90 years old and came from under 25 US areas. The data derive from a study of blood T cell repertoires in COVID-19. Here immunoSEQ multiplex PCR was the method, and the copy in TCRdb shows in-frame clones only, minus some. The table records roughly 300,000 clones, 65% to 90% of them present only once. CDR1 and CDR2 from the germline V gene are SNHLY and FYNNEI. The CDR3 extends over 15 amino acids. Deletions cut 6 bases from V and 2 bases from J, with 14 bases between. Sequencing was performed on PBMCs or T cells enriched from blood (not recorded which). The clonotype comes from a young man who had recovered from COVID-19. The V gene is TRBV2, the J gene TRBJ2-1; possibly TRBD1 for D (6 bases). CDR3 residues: CASSPGRDTYNEQFF. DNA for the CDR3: TGTGCCAGCAGCCCTGGCCGGGACACCTACAATGAGCAGTTCTTC.